This T cell receptor beta chain appears in the sequencing data of a study of patients and donors after allogeneic stem cell transplantation. V was clipped by 5 bases and J by 2 bases, with 10 bases between them. The CDR3 runs to 13 residues. In its sample, this clonotype was seen many times. TCRdb processed the RT-PCR reads anew with MiXCR; each CDR3 protein has one entry. The table records hundreds of thousands of distinct CDR3 sequences, approximately 16% of them present only once. The chain joins TRBV12-3 or TRBV12-4 to TRBJ2-7; D is undetermined. The sequenced material came from blood, either unsorted or a sorted T cell fraction (not recorded which). The clonotype comes from a human donor who was either an allogeneic HSCT recipient or a stem cell or donor lymphocyte infusion donor (not recorded which). It is not recorded whose cells these are; they may come from a transplant donor. The CDR3 region has the DNA TGTGCCAGCAGTAGAACCCGGGCCTACGAGCAGTACTTC. This sequence encodes CASSRTRAYEQYF.